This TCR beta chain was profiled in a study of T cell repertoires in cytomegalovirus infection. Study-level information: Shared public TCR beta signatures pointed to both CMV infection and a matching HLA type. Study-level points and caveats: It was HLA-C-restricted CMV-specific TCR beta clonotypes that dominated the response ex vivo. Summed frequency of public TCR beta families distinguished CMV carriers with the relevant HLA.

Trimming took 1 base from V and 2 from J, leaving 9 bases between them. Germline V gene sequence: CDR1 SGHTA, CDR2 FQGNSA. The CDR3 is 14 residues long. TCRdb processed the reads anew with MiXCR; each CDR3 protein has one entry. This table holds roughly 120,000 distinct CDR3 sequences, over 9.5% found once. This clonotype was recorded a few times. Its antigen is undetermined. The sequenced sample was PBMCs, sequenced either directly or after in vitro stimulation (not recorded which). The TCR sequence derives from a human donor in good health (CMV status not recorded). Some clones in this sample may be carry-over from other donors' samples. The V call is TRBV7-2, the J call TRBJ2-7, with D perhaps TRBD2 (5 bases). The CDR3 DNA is TGTGCCAGCAGCTTAGGTGGAGCGGCCTACGAGCAGTACGTC. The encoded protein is CASSLGGAAYEQYV.